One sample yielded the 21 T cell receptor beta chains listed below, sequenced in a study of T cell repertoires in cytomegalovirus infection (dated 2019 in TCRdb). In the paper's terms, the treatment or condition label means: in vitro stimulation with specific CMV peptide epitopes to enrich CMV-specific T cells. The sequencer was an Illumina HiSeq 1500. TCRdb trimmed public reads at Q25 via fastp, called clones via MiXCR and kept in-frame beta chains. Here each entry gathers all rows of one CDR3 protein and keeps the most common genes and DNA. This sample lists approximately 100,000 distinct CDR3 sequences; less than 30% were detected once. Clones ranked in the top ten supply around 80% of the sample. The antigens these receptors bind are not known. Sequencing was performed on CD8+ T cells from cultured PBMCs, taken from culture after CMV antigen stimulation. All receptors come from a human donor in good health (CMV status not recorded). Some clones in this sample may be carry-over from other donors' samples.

The CDR3 bases are TGTGCCAGCACCGAGTACCCCCTCGGGGCCAGCTCCTATAATTCACCCCTCCACTTT. This sequence encodes CASTEYPLGASSYNSPLHF. The rearrangement joins TRBV27 to TRBJ1-6, with D tentatively TRBD1 (5 bases). Trimming cost V 7 bases and J 0 bases, with 22 bases left between them. Germline lookup yields CDR1 MNHEY and CDR2 SMNVEV (reference sequence). The CDR3 length is 19 residues.

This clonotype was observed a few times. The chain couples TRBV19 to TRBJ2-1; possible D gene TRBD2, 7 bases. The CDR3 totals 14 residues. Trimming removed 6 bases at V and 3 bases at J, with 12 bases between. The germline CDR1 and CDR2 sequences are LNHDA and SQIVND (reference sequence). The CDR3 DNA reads TGTGCCAGTAGCCGGGGAGGGGGCTACAATGAGCAGTTCTTC. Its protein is CASSRGGGYNEQFF.

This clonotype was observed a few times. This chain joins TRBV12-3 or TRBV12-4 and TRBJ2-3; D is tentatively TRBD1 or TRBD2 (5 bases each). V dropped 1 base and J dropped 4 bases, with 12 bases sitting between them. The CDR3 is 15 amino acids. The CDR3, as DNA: TGTGCCAGCAGTTTAGACAATCTGGGACCAGATACGCAGTATTTT. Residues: CASSLDNLGPDTQYF.

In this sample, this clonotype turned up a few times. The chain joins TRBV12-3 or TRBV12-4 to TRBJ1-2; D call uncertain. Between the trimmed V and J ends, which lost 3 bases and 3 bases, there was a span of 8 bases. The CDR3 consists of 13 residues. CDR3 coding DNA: TGTGCCAGCAGTTTGCCAGGATACTATGGCTACACCTTC. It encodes CASSLPGYYGYTF.

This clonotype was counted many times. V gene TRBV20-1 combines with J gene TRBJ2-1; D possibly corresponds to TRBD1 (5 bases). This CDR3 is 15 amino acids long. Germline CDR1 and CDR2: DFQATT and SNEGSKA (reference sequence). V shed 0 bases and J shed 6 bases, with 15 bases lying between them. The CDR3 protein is CSARDFLGASNEQFF. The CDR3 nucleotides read TGCAGTGCTAGAGATTTTTTAGGGGCCAGCAATGAGCAGTTCTTC.

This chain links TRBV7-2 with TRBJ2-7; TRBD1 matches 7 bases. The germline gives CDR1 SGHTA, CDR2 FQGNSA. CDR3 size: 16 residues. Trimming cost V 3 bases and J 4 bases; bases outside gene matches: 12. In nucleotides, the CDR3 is TGTGCCAGCAGCTTGGGGCCCGGGACAGCCATTTACGAGCAGTACTTC. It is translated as CASSLGPGTAIYEQYF.

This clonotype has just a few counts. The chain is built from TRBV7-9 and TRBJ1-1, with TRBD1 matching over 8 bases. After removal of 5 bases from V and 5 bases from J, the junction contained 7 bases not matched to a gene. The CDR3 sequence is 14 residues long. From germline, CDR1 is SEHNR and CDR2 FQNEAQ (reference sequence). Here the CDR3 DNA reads TGTGCCAGCAGCGATCAGGGGGCCGGGACTGAAGCTTTCTTT. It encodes CASSDQGAGTEAFF.

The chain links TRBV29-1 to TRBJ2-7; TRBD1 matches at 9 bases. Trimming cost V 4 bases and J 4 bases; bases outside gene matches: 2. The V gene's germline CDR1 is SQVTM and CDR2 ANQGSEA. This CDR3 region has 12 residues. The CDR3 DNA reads TGCAGCGTTGCGACAGGGGGATACGAGCAGTACTTC. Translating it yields CSVATGGYEQYF.

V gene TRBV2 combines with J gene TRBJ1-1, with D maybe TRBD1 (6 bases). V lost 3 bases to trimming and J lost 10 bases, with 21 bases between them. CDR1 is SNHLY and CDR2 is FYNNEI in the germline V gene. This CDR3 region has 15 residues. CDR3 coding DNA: TGTGCCAGCAGTGATCCAGGGGTGGAGGTAAGAGGAGCTTTCTTT. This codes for CASSDPGVEVRGAFF.

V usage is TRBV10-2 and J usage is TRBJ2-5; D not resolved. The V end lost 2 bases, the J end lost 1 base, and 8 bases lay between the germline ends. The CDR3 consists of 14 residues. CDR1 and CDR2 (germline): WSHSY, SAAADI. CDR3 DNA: TGCGCCAGCAGTGAGGTTCAGGCCCAAGAGACCCAGTACTTC. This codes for CASSEVQAQETQYF.

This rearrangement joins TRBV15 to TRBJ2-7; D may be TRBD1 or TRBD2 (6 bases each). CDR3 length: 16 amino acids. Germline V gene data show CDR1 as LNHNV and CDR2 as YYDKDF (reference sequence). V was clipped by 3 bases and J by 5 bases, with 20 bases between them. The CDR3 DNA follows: TGTGCCACCAGCAGGGGACCCCCGGGGGCCCTCCACGAGCAGTACTTC. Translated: CATSRGPPGALHEQYF.

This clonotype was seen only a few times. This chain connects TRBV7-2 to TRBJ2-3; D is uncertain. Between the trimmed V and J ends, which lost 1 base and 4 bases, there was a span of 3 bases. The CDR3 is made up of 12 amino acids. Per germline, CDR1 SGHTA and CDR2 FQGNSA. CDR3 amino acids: CASSLGADTQYF. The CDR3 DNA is TGTGCCAGCAGCTTAGGGGCAGATACGCAGTATTTT.

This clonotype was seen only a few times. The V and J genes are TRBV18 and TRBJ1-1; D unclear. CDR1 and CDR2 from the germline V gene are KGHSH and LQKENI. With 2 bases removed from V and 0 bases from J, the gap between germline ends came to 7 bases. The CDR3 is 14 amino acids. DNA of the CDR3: TGTGCCAGCTCACCAGGATCAGTGAACACTGAAGCTTTCTTT. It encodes CASSPGSVNTEAFF.

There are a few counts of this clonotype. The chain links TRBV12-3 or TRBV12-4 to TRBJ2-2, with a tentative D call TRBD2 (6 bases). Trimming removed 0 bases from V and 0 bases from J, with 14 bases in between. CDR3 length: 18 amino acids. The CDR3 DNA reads TGTGCCAGCAGTTTAGCGCGGGGCGGGACCTCGAACACCGGGGAGCTGTTTTTT. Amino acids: CASSLARGGTSNTGELFF.

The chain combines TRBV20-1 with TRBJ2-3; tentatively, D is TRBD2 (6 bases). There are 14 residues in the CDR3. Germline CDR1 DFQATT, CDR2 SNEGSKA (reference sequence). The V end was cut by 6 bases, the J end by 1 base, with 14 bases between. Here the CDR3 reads CSAWAAGGTDTQYF. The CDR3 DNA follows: TGCAGTGCCTGGGCAGCGGGCGGCACAGATACGCAGTATTTT.

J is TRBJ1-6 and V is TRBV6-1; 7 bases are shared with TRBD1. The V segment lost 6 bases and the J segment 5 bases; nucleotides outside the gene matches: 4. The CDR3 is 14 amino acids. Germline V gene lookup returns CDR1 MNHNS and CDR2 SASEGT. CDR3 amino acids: CASSGTENNSPLHF. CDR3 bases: TGTGCCAGCAGCGGGACAGAGAATAATTCACCCCTCCACTTT.

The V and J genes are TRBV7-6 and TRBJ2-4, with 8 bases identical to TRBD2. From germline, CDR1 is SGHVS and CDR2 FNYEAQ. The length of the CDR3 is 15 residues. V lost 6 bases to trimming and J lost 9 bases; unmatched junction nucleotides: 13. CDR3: CASSSDHGGGGIQYF. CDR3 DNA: TGTGCCAGCAGTTCGGACCACGGGGGGGGGGGCATTCAGTACTTC.

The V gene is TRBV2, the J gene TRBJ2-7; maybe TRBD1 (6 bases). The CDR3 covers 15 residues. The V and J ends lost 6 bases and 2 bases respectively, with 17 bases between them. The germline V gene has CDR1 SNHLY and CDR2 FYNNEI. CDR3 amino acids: CASSEGHPLAYEQYF. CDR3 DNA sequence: TGTGCCAGCAGCGAGGGACATCCCCTCGCCTACGAGCAGTACTTC.

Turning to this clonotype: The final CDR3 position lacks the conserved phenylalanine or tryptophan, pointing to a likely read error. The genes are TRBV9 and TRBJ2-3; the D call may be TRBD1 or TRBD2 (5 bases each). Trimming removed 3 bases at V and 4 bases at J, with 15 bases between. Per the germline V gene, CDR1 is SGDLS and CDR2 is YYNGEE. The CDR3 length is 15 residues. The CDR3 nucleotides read TGTGCCAGCAGCGCAGCCGGGGCTCGCGCAGATACGCAGTATTCT. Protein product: CASSAAGARADTQYS.

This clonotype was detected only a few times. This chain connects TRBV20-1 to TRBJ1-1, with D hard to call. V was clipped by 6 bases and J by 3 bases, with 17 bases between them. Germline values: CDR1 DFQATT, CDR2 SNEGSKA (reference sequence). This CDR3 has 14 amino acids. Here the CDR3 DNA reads TGCAGTGCCTTGGCCATGGTGGGGTACACTGAAGCTTTCTTT. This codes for CSALAMVGYTEAFF.

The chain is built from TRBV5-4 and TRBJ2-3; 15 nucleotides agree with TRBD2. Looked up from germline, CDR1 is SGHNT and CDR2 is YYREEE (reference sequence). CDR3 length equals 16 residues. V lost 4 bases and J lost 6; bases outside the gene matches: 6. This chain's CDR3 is CASSVGLAGGGDTQYF. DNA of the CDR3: TGTGCCAGCAGCGTGGGACTAGCGGGGGGAGGTGATACGCAGTATTTT.